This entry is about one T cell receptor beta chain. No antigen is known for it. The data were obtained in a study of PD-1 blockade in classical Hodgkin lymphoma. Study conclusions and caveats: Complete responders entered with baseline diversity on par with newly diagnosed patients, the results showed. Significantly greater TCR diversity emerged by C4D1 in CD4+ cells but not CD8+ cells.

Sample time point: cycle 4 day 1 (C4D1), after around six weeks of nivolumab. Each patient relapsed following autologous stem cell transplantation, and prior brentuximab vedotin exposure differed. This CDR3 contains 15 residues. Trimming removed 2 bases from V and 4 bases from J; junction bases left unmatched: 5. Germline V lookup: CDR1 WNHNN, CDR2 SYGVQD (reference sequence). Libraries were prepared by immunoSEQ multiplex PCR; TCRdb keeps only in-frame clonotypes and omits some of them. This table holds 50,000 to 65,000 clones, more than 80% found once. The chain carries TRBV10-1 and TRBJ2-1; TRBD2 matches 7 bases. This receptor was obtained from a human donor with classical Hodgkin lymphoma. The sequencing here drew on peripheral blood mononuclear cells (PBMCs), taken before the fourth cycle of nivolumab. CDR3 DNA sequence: TGCGCCAGCAGTGAGGTTTTGCGGGGGTACAATGAGCAGTTCTTC. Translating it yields CASSEVLRGYNEQFF.